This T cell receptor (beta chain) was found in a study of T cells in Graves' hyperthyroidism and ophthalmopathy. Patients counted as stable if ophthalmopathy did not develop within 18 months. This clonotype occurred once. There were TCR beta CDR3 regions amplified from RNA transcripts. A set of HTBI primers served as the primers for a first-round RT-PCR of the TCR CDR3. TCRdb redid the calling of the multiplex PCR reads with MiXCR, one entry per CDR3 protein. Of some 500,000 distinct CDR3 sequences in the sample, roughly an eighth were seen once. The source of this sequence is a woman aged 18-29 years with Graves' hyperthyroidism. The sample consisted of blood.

In DNA form, the CDR3 reads TGTGCCACGGAGGGGGCGGGAGGGCCACGAGATACGCAGTATTTT. It codes for CATEGAGGPRDTQYF. V gene TRBV19 combines with J gene TRBJ2-3, with 9 bases identical to TRBD2. Germline V CDR1 and CDR2: LNHDA, SQIVND (reference sequence). The length of the CDR3 is 15 residues. Trimming at V came to 10 bases and at J to 5 bases, leaving 13 bases not matched to a gene.